Listed here are 8 T cell receptor beta chains from one sample, sequenced in a study of early T cells in non-severe SARS-CoV-2 infection. MiXCR, applied by TCRdb to the 5' RACE reads, yields one record per CDR3 protein. The repertoire has some 82,000 distinct CDR3 sequences, about 6.5% of them found once; the top ten carry roughly 8%. Sample: whole blood. The source of these receptors is an adult who was a healthcare worker with PCR-confirmed SARS-CoV-2 infection or an uninfected control (not recorded which).

This clonotype was observed many times. The gene calls are TRBV24-1 and TRBJ2-3; D not resolved. Trimming cost V 4 bases and J 3 bases, with 10 bases left between them. Germline V CDR1 and CDR2: KGHDR, SFDVKD. CDR3 length equals 14 residues. Here the CDR3 DNA reads TGTGCCACCAGTGACTTGACCAAAACAGATACGCAGTATTTT. It translates to CATSDLTKTDTQYF.

This clonotype was observed many times. This chain joins TRBV7-2 and TRBJ2-2, with D uncertain. The germline V and J ends were trimmed by 5 bases and 6 bases, with 10 bases remaining between them. CDR1 and CDR2 (germline): SGHTA, FQGNSA. The CDR3 loop spans 13 amino acids. The CDR3, as DNA: TGTGCCAGCAGCCCTCCTAATTCCGGGGAGCTGTTTTTT. This encodes CASSPPNSGELFF.

The sample holds many counts of this clonotype. The rearrangement uses TRBV5-6 and TRBJ2-7; the D is unclear. Germline CDR1 reads SGHDT; CDR2 reads YYEEEE. The CDR3 has 12 amino acids. Trimming shortened V by 0 bases and J by 3 bases, and 4 bases separated the two germline ends. The CDR3 DNA follows: TGTGCCAGCAGCTTGGGCAACTACGAGCAGTACTTC. Translated: CASSLGNYEQYF.

At least ten counts were recorded for this clonotype. The CDR3 reads CASLTSGTNTEAFF. CDR3 sequence (DNA): TGTGCCAGCCTGACGTCCGGGACCAACACTGAAGCTTTCTTT. This chain connects TRBV6-4 to TRBJ1-1, with D possibly TRBD1 on 5 matching bases. Germline loops: CDR1 MRHNA, CDR2 SNTAGT. Trimming stripped 8 bases from V and 2 bases from J, with 15 bases between. This CDR3 contains 14 residues.

The V and J genes are TRBV19 and TRBJ1-2; 8 nucleotides agree with TRBD1. The germline CDR1 and CDR2 sequences are LNHDA and SQIVND (reference sequence). The V and J ends lost 6 bases and 5 bases, in that order; junction bases with no gene match: 8. This CDR3 is built from 14 residues. The CDR3 loop is CASRDTGQAYGYTF. The CDR3 DNA follows: TGTGCCAGTAGAGACACGGGACAGGCTTATGGCTACACCTTC. The whole variable domain, remainder taken from reference TRBV19 and TRBJ1-2, is DGGITQSPKYLFRKEGQNVTLSCEQNLNHDAMYWYRQDPGQGLRLIYYSQIVNDFQKGDIAEGYSVSREKKESFPLTVTSAQKNPTAFYLCASRDTGQAYGYTFGSGTRLTVV.

At least ten counts were recorded for this clonotype. The J gene is TRBJ2-7, the V gene TRBV7-9; D unclear. Trimming left V 2 bases short and J 6 bases short, with 5 bases between. Germline assignment: CDR1 SEHNR and CDR2 FQNEAQ (reference sequence). The CDR3 length is 11 residues. The CDR3: CASSLSGEQYF. CDR3 DNA: TGTGCCAGCAGCTTATCGGGCGAGCAGTACTTC. The entire variable domain, with the rest obtained from reference TRBV7-9 and TRBJ2-7, is as follows: DTGVSQNPRHKITKRGQNVTFRCDPISEHNRLYWYRQTLGQGPEFLTYFQNEAQLEKSRLLSDRFSAERPKGSFSTLEIQRTEQGDSAMYLCASSLSGEQYFGPGTRLTVT.

V is TRBV4-3 and J is TRBJ2-7, with TRBD1 matching 7 bases. V was clipped by 4 bases and J by 4 bases; unmatched bases: 10. This CDR3 spans 15 amino acids. Germline CDR1 reads LGHNA; CDR2 reads YSLEER. The chain's CDR3 is CASSRTRDSAYEQYF. Written as DNA, the CDR3 is TGCGCCAGCAGCCGCACCCGGGACAGCGCTTACGAGCAGTACTTC.

A few counts support this clonotype. The chain joins TRBV20-1 to TRBJ1-6; D perhaps matches TRBD1 (5 bases). V was cut by 6 bases and J by 1 base, with 7 bases left in between. The CDR3 is 13 amino acids. Germline V gene sequence: CDR1 DFQATT, CDR2 SNEGSKA (reference sequence). Written as DNA, the CDR3 is TGCAGTGCCCAGGGTTCCTATAATTCACCCCTCCACTTT. Protein sequence: CSAQGSYNSPLHF.